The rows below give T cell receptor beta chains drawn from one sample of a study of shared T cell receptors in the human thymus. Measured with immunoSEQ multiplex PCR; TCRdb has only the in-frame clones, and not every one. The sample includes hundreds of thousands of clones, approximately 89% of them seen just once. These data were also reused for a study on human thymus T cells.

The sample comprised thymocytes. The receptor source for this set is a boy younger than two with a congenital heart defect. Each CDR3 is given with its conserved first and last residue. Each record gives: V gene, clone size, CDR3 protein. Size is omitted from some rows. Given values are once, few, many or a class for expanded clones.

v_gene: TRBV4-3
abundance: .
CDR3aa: CASSSHSGGTEQFF

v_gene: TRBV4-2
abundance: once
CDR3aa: CASSPGLAGVTDTQYF

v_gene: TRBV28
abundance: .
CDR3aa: CASLSDSGVYEQYF

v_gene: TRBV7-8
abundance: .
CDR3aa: CASSEDRSDQPQHF

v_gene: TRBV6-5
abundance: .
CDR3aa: CASSYSIQGYTEAFF

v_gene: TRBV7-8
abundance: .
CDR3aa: CASRATGRAGANVLTF

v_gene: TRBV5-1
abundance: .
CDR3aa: CASSLLWRENHTDTQYF

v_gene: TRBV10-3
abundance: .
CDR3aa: CAISKDRDNEQFF

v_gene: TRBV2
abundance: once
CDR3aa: CASSEAGQAGTEAFF

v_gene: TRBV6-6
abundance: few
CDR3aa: CASSYHWTGRYGYTF

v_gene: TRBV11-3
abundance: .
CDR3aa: CASSLVSRDEQFF

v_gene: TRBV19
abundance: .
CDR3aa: CASSSGTDTQYF

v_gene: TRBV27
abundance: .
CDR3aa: CASGLKRGAGGQYF

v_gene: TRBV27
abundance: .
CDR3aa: CASSTTDGMGNQPQHF

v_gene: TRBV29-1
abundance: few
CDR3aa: CSVPSGGSSGANVLTF

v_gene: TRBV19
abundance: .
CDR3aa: CASSIGRGHETQYF

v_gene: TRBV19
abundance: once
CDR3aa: CASSIAAGRDTEAFF

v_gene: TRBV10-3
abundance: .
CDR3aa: CAISESTHDSQNTEAFF

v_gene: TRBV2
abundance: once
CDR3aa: CASDQKKNTEAFF

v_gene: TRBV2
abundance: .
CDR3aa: CASSDRNTIYF

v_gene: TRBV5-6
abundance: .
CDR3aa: CASTLAGVPSYEQYF

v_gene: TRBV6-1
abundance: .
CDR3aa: CASSEAEEGSYEQYF

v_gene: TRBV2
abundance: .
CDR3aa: CASSAHRGISGNTIYF

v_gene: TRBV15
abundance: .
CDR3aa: CATSREKGTRQPGRNTGELFF

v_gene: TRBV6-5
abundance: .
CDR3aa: CASSCRTGDSPLHF

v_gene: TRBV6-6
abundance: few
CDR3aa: CASSLQGTRSYEQYF

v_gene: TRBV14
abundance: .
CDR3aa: CASSQAVGQGNTGELFF

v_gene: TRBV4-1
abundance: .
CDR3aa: CASSQGEGLNQPQHF

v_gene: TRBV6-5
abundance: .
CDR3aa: CASSHQGGNSPLHF

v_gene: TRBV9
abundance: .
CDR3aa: CASSGLEGVEQYF

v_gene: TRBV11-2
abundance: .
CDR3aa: CASSLDREGSSYNEQFF

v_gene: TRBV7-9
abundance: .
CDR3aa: CASSIAGGDEQYF

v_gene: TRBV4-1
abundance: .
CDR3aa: CASSQSYLEPDGYTF

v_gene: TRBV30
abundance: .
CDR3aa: CAWKKDRVTDTQYF

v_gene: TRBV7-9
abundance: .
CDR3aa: CASSVGEKLFF

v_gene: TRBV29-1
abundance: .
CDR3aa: CSGGIGTDSYNEQFF

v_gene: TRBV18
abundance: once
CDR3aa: CASSPSTGRNEQYF

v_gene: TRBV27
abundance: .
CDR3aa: CASSSRTGGYEQYF

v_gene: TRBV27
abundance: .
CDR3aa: CASSRDRLNYEQYF

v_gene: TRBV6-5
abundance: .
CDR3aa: CASIGGHEQYF

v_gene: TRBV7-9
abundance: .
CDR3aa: CASSLSHRGPPYEQYF

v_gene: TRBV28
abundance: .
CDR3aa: CASSLDRGGRNYGYTF

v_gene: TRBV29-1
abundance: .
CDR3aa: CSVAPGQGSSTNEKLFF

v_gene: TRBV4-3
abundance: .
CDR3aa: CASSQKLGTGIQPQHF

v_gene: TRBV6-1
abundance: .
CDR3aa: CASRDRGHSNQPQHF

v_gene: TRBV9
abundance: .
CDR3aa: CASRAQLGTGELFF

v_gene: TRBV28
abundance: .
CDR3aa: CASSNPGHRGSPADTQYF

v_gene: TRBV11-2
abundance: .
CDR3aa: CASSPRGGAVTLRNTIYF

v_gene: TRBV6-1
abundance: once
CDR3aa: CASKGEGPNYNEQFF

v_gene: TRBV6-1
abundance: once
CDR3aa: CASSGGGSSYEQYF

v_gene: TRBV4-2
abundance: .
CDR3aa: CASSPGTGRPPYEQYF

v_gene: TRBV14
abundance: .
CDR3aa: CASSQGLAEQFF

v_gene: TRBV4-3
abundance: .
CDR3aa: CASSPGLAGETQYF

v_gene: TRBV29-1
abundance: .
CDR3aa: CSVEGAGGTYGYTF

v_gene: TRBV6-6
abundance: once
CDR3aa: CASSEHRDRPAEQYF

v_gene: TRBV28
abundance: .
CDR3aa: CASSLRQGGNGYTF